This TCR beta chain originates from a study of blood T cell repertoires in COVID-19. Study as a whole: There were acute and convalescent COVID-19 samples, and they came from the United States, Italy and Spain.

V was trimmed by 8 bases and J by 2 bases, leaving 7 bases between them. This CDR3 comprises 11 residues. Authors' processing steps: Estimation of nucleated cell counts was performed using reference gene primer amplification. Assay: immunoSEQ multiplex PCR; the TCRdb copy retains only in-frame clones and omits some. V and J calls and clone size come straight from that table; D and trimming were deduced from the DNA. The sample holds about 120,000 clones; roughly 89% are singletons and the top ten take roughly 3.9%. The rearrangement links TRBV12-3 or TRBV12-4 to TRBJ2-7; D not certain. The sample consisted of PBMCs or T cells enriched from blood (not recorded which). The sequence derives from a woman in her twenties or thirties who had recovered from COVID-19. Here the CDR3 reads CASQRTYEQYF. Here the CDR3 DNA reads TGTGCCAGCCAGAGGACCTACGAGCAGTACTTC.